This TCR beta chain comes out of a study of cytomegalovirus exposure and HLA in healthy donors. The PCR had 60 Vbeta and 13 Jbeta primers. Assay used: immunoSEQ multiplex PCR; TCRdb lists only in-frame clones, some missing. The table lists 75,000 to 95,000 clones, about four fifths of them singletons. Sequences were obtained from PBMCs. The TCR sequence derives from a young man in good health and CMV-seronegative.

CDR3 sequence: CASSYDRGIGNTEAFF. The CDR3 DNA reads TGTGCCAGCAGTTACGACAGGGGGATCGGGAACACTGAAGCTTTCTTT. The rearrangement links TRBV6-5 to TRBJ1-1; 9 nucleotides align to TRBD1. Germline loops: CDR1 MNHEY, CDR2 SVGAGI. The CDR3 loop spans 16 amino acids. J lost 1 base, V lost 2 bases, and 5 bases had no gene match.